This is a list of T cell receptor beta chains from one sample in a study of Ad26.COV2.S vaccination and SARS-CoV-2 variants. Measured with immunoSEQ multiplex PCR; TCRdb has only the in-frame clones, and not every one. The sample records about 440,000 clones, less than 95% being singletons. Source: peripheral blood, taken in a trial of Ad26.COV2.S vaccine versus placebo. These receptors originate from a person aged 18 to 59 who received the Ad26.COV2.S COVID-19 vaccine or a placebo. The CDR3 runs from the conserved cysteine through the conserved F or W. The D gene is left open where the match is weak.

d_gene,v_gene,j_gene,CDR3aa
TRBD2,TRBV7-2,TRBJ2-1,CASSPRLAGGNEQFF
NA,TRBV9,TRBJ2-5,CASSVAGLPLETQYF
NA,TRBV7-9,TRBJ2-1,CASSLGHSSSYNEQFF
NA,TRBV7-9,TRBJ1-4,CASSLVGFGTNEKLFF
NA,TRBV18,TRBJ2-4,CASSPATTGLGAKNIQYF
TRBD1,TRBV5-1,TRBJ2-4,CASSLAGTGRPGDIQYF
NA,TRBV11-1,TRBJ1-1,CASSSTRGGTEAFF
NA,TRBV15,TRBJ2-5,CATSRSRGGQETQYF
TRBD1,TRBV5-4,TRBJ1-1,CASSRTGPTEAFF
TRBD1,TRBV15,TRBJ2-3,CATSRDLSSGGDTQYF
NA,TRBV20-1,TRBJ1-2,CSARGGQSGTF
NA,TRBV6-2/TRBV6-3,TRBJ2-7,CASSYPTLSGYEQYF
NA,TRBV20-1,TRBJ1-1,CSASGGTEAFF
NA,TRBV28,TRBJ1-1,CASSSAGTEAFF
NA,TRBV18,TRBJ2-5,CASSPEIAETQYF
NA,TRBV30,TRBJ2-5,CAWSKTGYQETQYF
TRBD2,TRBV6-5,TRBJ2-7,CASSYRGRDYEQYF
NA,TRBV24-1,TRBJ2-1,CATSDAQGRNEQFF
NA,TRBV27,TRBJ1-5,CASSLGGDQPQHF
NA,TRBV4-2,TRBJ2-7,CASSQGDRRYEQYF
TRBD1,TRBV5-1,TRBJ2-5,CASSGGQNQETQYF
NA,TRBV7-2,TRBJ1-2,CASSPAGNYGYTF
NA,TRBV11-3,TRBJ2-7,CASSLGGASYEQYF
TRBD2,TRBV19,TRBJ2-5,CASSIYSGRAGETQYF
NA,TRBV3-1/TRBV3-2,TRBJ1-3,CASKGNTIYF
NA,TRBV28,TRBJ2-1,CASTLGAAYNEQFF
TRBD1,TRBV7-9,TRBJ2-6,CASTGQGGPGANVLTF
NA,TRBV24-1,TRBJ1-2,CATQDGSNYGYTF
TRBD1,TRBV30,TRBJ2-7,CAWTLGTGVGEQYF
TRBD1,TRBV13,TRBJ2-7,CASSSSGTGDSYEQYF
TRBD1,TRBV10-1,TRBJ2-1,CASLSYRDSHNEQFF
TRBD1,TRBV9,TRBJ1-4,CASSPHSGTGDASGEKLFF
NA,TRBV6-6,TRBJ1-1,CASSQSRVTEAFF
TRBD1,TRBV30,TRBJ1-1,CAWEITGGLDTEAFF
NA,TRBV15,TRBJ2-7,CATSRVTGSYEQYF
TRBD1,TRBV19,TRBJ2-7,CASSDRQGDAPSPTYEQYF
NA,TRBV7-2,TRBJ2-3,CASSLLGTDTQYF
TRBD1,TRBV7-8,TRBJ2-3,CASSPGQGTTDTQYF
TRBD2,TRBV19,TRBJ2-7,CASASWGGYEQYF
NA,TRBV12-2,TRBJ2-5,CASRSPVLGQETQYF
TRBD1,TRBV7-2,TRBJ2-1,CASSSPPQGAWNEQFF
TRBD2,TRBV5-1,TRBJ2-5,CASSPELAGVETQYF
NA,TRBV2,TRBJ2-7,CASSEARLSYEQYF